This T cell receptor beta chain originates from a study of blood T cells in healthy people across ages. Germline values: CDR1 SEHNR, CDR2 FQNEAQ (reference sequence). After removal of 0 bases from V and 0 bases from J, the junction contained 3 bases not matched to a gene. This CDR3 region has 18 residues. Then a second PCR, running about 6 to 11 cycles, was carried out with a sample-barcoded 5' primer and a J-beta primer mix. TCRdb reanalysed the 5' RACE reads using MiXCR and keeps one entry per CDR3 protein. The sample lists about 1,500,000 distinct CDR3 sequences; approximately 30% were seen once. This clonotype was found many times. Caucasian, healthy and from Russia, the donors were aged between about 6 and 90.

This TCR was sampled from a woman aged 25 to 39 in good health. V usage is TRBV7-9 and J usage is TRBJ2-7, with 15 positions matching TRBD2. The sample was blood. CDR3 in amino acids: CASSLAGTSGGLSYEQYF. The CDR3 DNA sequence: TGTGCCAGCAGCTTAGCCGGGACTAGCGGGGGGCTCTCCTACGAGCAGTACTTC.